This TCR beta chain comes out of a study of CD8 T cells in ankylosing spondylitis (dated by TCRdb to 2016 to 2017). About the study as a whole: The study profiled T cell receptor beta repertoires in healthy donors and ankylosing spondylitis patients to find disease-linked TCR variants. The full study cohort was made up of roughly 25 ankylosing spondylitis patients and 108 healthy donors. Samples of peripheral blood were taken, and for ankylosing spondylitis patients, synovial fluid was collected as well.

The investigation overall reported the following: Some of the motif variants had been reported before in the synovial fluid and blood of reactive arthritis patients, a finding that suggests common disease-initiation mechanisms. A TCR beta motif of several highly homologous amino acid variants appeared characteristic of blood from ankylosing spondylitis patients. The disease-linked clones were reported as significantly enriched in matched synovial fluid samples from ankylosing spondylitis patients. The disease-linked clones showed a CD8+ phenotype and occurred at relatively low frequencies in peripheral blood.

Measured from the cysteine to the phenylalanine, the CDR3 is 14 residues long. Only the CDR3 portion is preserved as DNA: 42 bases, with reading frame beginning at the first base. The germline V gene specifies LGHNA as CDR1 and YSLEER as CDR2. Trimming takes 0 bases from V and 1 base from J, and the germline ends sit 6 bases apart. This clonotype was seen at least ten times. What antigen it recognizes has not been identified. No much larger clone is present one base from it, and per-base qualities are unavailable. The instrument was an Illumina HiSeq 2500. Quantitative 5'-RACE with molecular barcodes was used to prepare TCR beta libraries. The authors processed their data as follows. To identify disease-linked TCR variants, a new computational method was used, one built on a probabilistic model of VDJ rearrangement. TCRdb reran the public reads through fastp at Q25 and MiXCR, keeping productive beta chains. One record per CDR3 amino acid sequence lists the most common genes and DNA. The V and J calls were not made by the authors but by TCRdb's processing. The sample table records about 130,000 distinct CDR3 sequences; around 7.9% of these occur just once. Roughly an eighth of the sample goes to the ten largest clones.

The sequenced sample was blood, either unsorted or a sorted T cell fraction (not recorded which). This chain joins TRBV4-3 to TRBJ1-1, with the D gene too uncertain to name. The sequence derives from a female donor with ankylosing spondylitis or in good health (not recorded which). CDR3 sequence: CASSQDFQNTEAFF. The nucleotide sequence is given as TGCGCCAGCAGCCAAGATTTCCAGAACACTGAAGCTTTCTTT.